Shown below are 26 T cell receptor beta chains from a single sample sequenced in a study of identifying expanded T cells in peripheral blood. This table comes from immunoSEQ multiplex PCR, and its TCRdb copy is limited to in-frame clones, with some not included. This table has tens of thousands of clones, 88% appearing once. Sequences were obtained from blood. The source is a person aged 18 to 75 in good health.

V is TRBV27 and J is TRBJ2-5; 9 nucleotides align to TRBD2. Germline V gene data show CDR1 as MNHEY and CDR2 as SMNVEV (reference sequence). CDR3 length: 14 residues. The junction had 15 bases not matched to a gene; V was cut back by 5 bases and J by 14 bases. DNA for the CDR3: TGTGCCAGCAGTAGTGGCGGGGGGGCCGTTCGGCGATACTTC. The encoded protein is CASSSGGGAVRRYF.

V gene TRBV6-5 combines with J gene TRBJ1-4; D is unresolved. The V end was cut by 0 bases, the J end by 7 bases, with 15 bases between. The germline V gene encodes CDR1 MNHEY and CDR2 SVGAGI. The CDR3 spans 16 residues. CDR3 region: CASSYSGRGGGEKLFF. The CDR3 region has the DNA TGTGCCAGCAGTTACTCTGGGAGAGGAGGCGGTGAAAAACTGTTTTTT.

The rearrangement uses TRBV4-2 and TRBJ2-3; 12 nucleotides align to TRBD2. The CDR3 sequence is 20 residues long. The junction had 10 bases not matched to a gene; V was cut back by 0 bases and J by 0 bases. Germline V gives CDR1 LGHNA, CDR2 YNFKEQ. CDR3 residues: CASSQEVYTSGGSSTDTQYF. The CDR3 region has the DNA TGTGCCAGCAGCCAAGAAGTGTACACTAGCGGGGGGTCTAGCACAGATACGCAGTATTTT.

CDR3 coding DNA: TGTGCCAGCAGCTCTCGGGACAGACTCACCGGGGAGCTGTTTTTT. Translation: CASSSRDRLTGELFF. The rearrangement joins TRBV7-4 to TRBJ2-2; 7 bases map to TRBD1. The V gene's germline CDR1 is SGHVT and CDR2 SQSDAQ. This CDR3 has 15 amino acids. The ends lost 4 bases at V and 4 bases at J; junction bases unmatched: 6.

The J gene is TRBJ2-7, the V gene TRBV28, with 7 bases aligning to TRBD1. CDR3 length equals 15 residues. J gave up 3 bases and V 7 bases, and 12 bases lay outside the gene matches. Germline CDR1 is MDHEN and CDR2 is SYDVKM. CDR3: CASIPGTAPYYEQYF. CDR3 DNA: TGTGCCAGCATTCCCGGGACAGCCCCTTACTACGAGCAGTACTTC.

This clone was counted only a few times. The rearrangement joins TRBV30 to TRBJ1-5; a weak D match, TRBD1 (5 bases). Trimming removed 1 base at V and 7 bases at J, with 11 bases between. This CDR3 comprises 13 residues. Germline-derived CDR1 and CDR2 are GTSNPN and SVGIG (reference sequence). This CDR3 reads CAWSARAKQPQHF. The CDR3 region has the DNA TGTGCCTGGAGTGCCAGGGCAAAACAGCCCCAGCATTTT.

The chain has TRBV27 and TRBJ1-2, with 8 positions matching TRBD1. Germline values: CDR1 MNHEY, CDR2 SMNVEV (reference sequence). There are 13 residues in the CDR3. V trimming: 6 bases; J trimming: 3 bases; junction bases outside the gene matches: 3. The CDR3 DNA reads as TGTGCCAGCAGAAAGACAGGGGACTATGGCTACACCTTC. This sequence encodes CASRKTGDYGYTF.

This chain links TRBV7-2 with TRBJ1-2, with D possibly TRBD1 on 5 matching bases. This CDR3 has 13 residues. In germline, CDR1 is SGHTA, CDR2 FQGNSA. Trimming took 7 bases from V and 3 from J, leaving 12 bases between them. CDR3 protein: CASTARVHYGYTF. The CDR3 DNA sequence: TGTGCCAGCACCGCCAGGGTGCACTATGGCTACACCTTC.

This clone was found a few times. The CDR3 region is CASSTGQYNSPLHF. CDR3 nucleotides: TGTGCCAGCAGTACCGGACAGTATAATTCACCCCTCCACTTT. The chain links TRBV6-5 to TRBJ1-6, with D perhaps matching TRBD1 (6 bases). The V and J ends lost 5 bases and 4 bases respectively, with 9 bases between them. The CDR3 consists of 14 residues. Germline CDR1 reads MNHEY; CDR2 reads SVGAGI.

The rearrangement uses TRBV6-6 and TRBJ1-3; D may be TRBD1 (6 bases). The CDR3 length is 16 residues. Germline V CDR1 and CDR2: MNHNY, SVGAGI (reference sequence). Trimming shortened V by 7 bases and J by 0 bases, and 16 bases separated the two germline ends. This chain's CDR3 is CASTDGGPSSGNTIYF. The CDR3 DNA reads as TGTGCCAGCACCGATGGGGGGCCCAGCTCTGGAAACACCATATATTTT.

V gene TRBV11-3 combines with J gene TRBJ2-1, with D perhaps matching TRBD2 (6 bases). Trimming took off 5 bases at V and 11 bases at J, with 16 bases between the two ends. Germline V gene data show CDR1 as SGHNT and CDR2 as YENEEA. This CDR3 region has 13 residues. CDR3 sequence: CASSPSRRGKQFF. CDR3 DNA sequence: TGTGCCAGCAGCCCCTCCAGGCGGGGAAAGCAGTTCTTC.

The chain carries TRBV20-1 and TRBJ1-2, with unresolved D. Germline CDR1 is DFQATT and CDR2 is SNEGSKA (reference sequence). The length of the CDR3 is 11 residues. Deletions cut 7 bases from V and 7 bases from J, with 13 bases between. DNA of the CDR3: TGCAGTGTCGCGGCGCGGGGTGGCTACACCTTC. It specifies CSVAARGGYTF.

In nucleotides, the CDR3 is TGTGCCAGCAGCCTGGAGTTTGGAGGAGGATACGAGCAGTACTTC. Protein sequence: CASSLEFGGGYEQYF. The V and J genes are TRBV7-6 and TRBJ2-5; TRBD2 is a possible D gene (5 bases). The J call is doubtful: the DNA matches TRBJ2-7 better. Looked up from germline, CDR1 is SGHVS and CDR2 is FNYEAQ. CDR3 length equals 15 residues.

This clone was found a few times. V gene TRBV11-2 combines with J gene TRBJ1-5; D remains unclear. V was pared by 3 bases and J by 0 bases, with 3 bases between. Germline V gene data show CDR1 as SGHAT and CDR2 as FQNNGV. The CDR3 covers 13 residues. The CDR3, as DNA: TGTGCCAGCAGCTTTCATAGCAATCAGCCCCAGCATTTT. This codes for CASSFHSNQPQHF.

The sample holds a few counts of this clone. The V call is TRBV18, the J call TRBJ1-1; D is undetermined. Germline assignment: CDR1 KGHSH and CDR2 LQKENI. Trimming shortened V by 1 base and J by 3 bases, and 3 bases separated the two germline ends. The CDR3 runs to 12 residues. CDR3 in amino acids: CASSPRDTEAFF. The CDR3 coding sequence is TGTGCCAGCTCACCACGAGACACTGAAGCTTTCTTT.

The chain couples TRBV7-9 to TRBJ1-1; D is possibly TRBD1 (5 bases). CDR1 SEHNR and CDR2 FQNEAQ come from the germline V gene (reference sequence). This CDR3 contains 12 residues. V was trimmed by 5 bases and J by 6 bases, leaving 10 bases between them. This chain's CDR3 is CASSIDRAEAFF. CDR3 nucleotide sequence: TGTGCCAGCAGCATAGACAGAGCTGAAGCTTTCTTT.

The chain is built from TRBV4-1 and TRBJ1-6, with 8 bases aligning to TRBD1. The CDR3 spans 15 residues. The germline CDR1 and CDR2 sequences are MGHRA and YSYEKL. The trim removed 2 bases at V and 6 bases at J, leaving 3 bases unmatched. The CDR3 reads CASSQFDRGNSPLHF. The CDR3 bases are TGCGCCAGCAGCCAATTTGACAGGGGTAATTCACCCCTCCACTTT.

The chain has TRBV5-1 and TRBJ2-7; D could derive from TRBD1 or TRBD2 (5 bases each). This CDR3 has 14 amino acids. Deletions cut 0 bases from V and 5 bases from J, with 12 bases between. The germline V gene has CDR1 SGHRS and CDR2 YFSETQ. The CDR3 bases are TGCGCCAGCAGCTTGGCGGTGCAGGGAGACGAGCAGTACTTC. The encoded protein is CASSLAVQGDEQYF.

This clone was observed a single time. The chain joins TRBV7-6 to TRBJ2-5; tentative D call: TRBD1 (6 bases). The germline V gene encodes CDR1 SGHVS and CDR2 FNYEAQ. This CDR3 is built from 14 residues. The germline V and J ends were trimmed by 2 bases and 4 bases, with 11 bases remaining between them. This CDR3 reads CASSLRQGRETQYF. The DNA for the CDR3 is TGTGCCAGCAGCTTAAGGCAGGGGAGAGAGACCCAGTACTTC.

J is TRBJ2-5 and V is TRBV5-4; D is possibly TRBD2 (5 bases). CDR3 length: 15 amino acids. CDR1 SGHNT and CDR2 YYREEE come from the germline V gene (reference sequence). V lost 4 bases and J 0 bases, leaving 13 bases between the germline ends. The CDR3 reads CASSDRTDYQETQYF. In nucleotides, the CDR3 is TGTGCCAGCAGCGATCGGACGGACTACCAAGAGACCCAGTACTTC.

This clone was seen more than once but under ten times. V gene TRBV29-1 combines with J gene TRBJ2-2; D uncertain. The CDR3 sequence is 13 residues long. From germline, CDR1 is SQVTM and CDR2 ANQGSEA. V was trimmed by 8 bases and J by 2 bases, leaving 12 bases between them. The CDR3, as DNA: TGCAGCTCGGCGGCTACCAACACCGGGGAGCTGTTTTTT. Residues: CSSAATNTGELFF.

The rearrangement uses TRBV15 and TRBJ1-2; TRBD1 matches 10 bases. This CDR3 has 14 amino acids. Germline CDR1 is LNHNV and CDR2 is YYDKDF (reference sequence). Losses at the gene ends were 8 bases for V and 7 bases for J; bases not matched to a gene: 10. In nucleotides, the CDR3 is TGTGCCACCGTACGGGACAGGGGAGATCCTGGCTACACCTTC. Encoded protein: CATVRDRGDPGYTF.

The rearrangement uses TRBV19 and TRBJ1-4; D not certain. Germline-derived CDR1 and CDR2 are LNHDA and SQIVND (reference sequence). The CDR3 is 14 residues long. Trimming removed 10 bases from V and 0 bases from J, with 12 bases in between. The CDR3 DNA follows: TGTGCCACGGCGTATCCACCAACTAATGAAAAACTGTTTTTT. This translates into CATAYPPTNEKLFF.

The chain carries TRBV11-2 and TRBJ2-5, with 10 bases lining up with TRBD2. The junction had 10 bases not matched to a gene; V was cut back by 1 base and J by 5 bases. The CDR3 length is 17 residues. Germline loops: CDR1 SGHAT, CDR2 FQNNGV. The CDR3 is CASSLGWLAGERETQYF. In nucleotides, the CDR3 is TGTGCCAGCAGCTTAGGGTGGCTAGCGGGGGAACGGGAGACCCAGTACTTC. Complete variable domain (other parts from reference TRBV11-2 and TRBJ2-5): EAGVAQSPRYKIIEKRQSVAFWCNPISGHATLYWYQQILGQGPKLLIQFQNNGVVDDSQLPKDRFSAERLKGVDSTLKIQPAKLEDSAVYLCASSLGWLAGERETQYFGPGTRLLVL.

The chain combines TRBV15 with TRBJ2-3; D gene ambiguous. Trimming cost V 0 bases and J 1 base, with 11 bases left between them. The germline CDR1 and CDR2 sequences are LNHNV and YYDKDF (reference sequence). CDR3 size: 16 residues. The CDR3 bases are TGTGCCACCAGCAGAGATCTCGTGACCGGCACAGATACGCAGTATTTT. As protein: CATSRDLVTGTDTQYF. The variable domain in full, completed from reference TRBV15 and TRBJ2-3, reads DAMVIQNPRYQVTQFGKPVTLSCSQTLNHNVMYWYQQKSSQAPKLLFHYYDKDFNNEADTPDNFQSRRPNTSFCFLDIRSPGLGDTAMYLCATSRDLVTGTDTQYFGPGTRLTVL.

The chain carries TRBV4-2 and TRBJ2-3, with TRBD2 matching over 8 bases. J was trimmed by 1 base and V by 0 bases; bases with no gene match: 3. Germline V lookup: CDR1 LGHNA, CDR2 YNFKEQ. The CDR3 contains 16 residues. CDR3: CASSQDRGGGTDTQYF. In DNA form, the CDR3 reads TGTGCCAGCAGCCAAGATCGGGGGGGCGGCACAGATACGCAGTATTTT.